Listed below are T cell receptor beta chains from one sample, sequenced in a study of T cell responses to AZD1222 COVID-19 vaccine. Produced via immunoSEQ multiplex PCR; TCRdb's table is partial and in-frame only. The table has around 50,000 clones, around 80% seen once. This sample comprised peripheral blood, obtained on day 0 of AZD1222 vaccination. The receptors come from an adult in good health. Both conserved end residues are part of each CDR3. The D gene is left open where the match is weak. Size is stated for part of the rows, as once, few or many counts, or as a class when the clone is expanded.

j_call: TRBJ1-1; d_call: TRBD1; clone_size: .; v_call: TRBV19; cdr3_nt: TGTGCCAGTAGTATGGTGAAATTGGGACAGGGCAACACTGAAGCTTTCTTT; cdr3_aa: CASSMVKLGQGNTEAFF
j_call: TRBJ2-3; d_call: .; clone_size: .; v_call: TRBV9; cdr3_nt: TGTGCCAGCAGCCCACCCCTGGGGGCCTTATCAGATACGCAGTATTTT; cdr3_aa: CASSPPLGALSDTQYF
j_call: TRBJ2-3; d_call: .; clone_size: .; v_call: TRBV21-1; cdr3_nt: TGTGCCAGCAGCAGGGAAGATACGCAGTATTTT; cdr3_aa: CASSREDTQYF
j_call: TRBJ1-5; d_call: TRBD1; clone_size: .; v_call: TRBV6-5; cdr3_nt: TGTGCCAGCAAACGACAGGGGGCCAGCAATCAGCCCCAGCATTTT; cdr3_aa: CASKRQGASNQPQHF
j_call: TRBJ1-6; d_call: .; clone_size: .; v_call: TRBV7-9; cdr3_nt: TGTGCCAGCAATACGAGGCAGGGTGGCAATTCACCCCTCCACTTT; cdr3_aa: CASNTRQGGNSPLHF
j_call: TRBJ1-5; d_call: .; clone_size: .; v_call: TRBV29-1; cdr3_nt: TGCAGCGTTGAAGTCCGGGGGCAAGGGCAGCCCCAGCATTTT; cdr3_aa: CSVEVRGQGQPQHF
j_call: TRBJ1-2; d_call: TRBD1; clone_size: few; v_call: TRBV7-3; cdr3_nt: TGTGCCAGCAGCTTCGGACAGGGGGATGGCTACACCTTC; cdr3_aa: CASSFGQGDGYTF
j_call: TRBJ1-5; d_call: .; clone_size: once; v_call: TRBV27; cdr3_nt: TGTGCCAGCAGTTTGCAGGGGAGTTTTCAGCCCCAGCATTTT; cdr3_aa: CASSLQGSFQPQHF
j_call: TRBJ2-3; d_call: .; clone_size: .; v_call: TRBV5-1; cdr3_nt: TGCGCCAGCAGCAACGGGACTCGAACGTTTAGCACAGATACGCAGTATTTT; cdr3_aa: CASSNGTRTFSTDTQYF
j_call: TRBJ1-4; d_call: .; clone_size: .; v_call: TRBV28; cdr3_nt: TGTGCCAGCAGTTTATCCGGGGGGAATGAAAAACTGTTTTTT; cdr3_aa: CASSLSGGNEKLFF
j_call: TRBJ1-4; d_call: .; clone_size: .; v_call: TRBV5-1; cdr3_nt: TGCGCCAGCAGCGACCGTCAGGGACCTAGGGCAACTAATGAAAAACTGTTTTTT; cdr3_aa: CASSDRQGPRATNEKLFF
j_call: TRBJ1-2; d_call: .; clone_size: .; v_call: TRBV21-1; cdr3_nt: TGTGCCACCTCCTGGGGGAGCTATGGCTACACCTTC; cdr3_aa: CATSWGSYGYTF
j_call: TRBJ1-1; d_call: TRBD1; clone_size: few; v_call: TRBV19; cdr3_nt: TGTGCCAGTAGTATGAAGACAGGGGGCGCTGAAGCTTTCTTT; cdr3_aa: CASSMKTGGAEAFF
j_call: TRBJ2-3; d_call: .; clone_size: .; v_call: TRBV11-3; cdr3_nt: TGTGCCAGCAGCTCCACAGATACGCAGTATTTT; cdr3_aa: CASSSTDTQYF
j_call: TRBJ1-1; d_call: .; clone_size: once; v_call: TRBV7-3; cdr3_nt: TGTGCCAGCAGCCCTGGGGCAGACTACCTGAACACTGAAGCTTTCTTT; cdr3_aa: CASSPGADYLNTEAFF
j_call: TRBJ2-7; d_call: TRBD1; clone_size: once; v_call: TRBV15; cdr3_nt: TGTGCCACCAGCGGCTGGACAGGGCGTCGGGAGCAGTACTTC; cdr3_aa: CATSGWTGRREQYF
j_call: TRBJ1-2; d_call: .; clone_size: .; v_call: TRBV19; cdr3_nt: TGTGCCAGTAGCAGGAGACCCGGGGGTCCCTACACCTTC; cdr3_aa: CASSRRPGGPYTF
j_call: TRBJ1-6; d_call: .; clone_size: .; v_call: TRBV14; cdr3_nt: TGTGCCAGCAGCCCGGGACACTTCTCACCCCTCCACTTT; cdr3_aa: CASSPGHFSPLHF
j_call: TRBJ1-2; d_call: TRBD1; clone_size: .; v_call: TRBV24-1; cdr3_nt: TGTGCCACCAGTGACCGTACAGGGGATGGCTACACCTTC; cdr3_aa: CATSDRTGDGYTF
j_call: TRBJ1-6; d_call: .; clone_size: .; v_call: TRBV3-1/TRBV3-2; cdr3_nt: TGTGCCAGCAGCCAAGGAGTGTTGAGCTCCTATAATTCACCCCTCCACTTT; cdr3_aa: CASSQGVLSSYNSPLHF
j_call: TRBJ2-5; d_call: .; clone_size: .; v_call: TRBV3-1/TRBV3-2; cdr3_nt: TGTGCCAGCAGCCGGCGACAGCCACAAGAGACCCAGTACTTC; cdr3_aa: CASSRRQPQETQYF
j_call: TRBJ1-2; d_call: .; clone_size: .; v_call: TRBV6-5; cdr3_nt: TGTGCCAGCAGTTATGGGCCCAGGGCTGGCTACACCTTC; cdr3_aa: CASSYGPRAGYTF
j_call: TRBJ1-1; d_call: TRBD1; clone_size: .; v_call: TRBV5-6; cdr3_nt: TGTGCCAGCAGCTTGATGGTGGACAGGGGCACCTTTCAGAACACTGAAGCTTTCTTT; cdr3_aa: CASSLMVDRGTFQNTEAFF
j_call: TRBJ1-2; d_call: .; clone_size: .; v_call: TRBV27; cdr3_nt: TGTGCCAGCAGTTTATCTCGGGGGGAAGTTTATGGCTACACCTTC; cdr3_aa: CASSLSRGEVYGYTF
j_call: TRBJ2-5; d_call: TRBD2; clone_size: .; v_call: TRBV11-1; cdr3_nt: TGTGCCAGCAGCTTAGCGCTGATAGCGGGAGGGGTAGTAGAGACCCAGTACTTC; cdr3_aa: CASSLALIAGGVVETQYF
j_call: TRBJ2-5; d_call: TRBD2; clone_size: .; v_call: TRBV7-2; cdr3_nt: TGTGCCAGCAGCCCGTCTAGCGGGGGGGCCGAGAAGACCCAGTACTTC; cdr3_aa: CASSPSSGGAEKTQYF
j_call: TRBJ1-2; d_call: .; clone_size: few; v_call: TRBV13; cdr3_nt: TGTGCCAGCAGCTTAGGCTGGGTAGCGAACTATGGCTACACCTTC; cdr3_aa: CASSLGWVANYGYTF
j_call: TRBJ1-5; d_call: .; clone_size: .; v_call: TRBV6-4; cdr3_nt: TGTGCCAGCAGTCTCCAGGGAGGGAGTCAGCCCCAGCATTTT; cdr3_aa: CASSLQGGSQPQHF
j_call: TRBJ2-2; d_call: .; clone_size: .; v_call: TRBV6-5; cdr3_nt: TGTGCCAGCAGTTACTCGGACAGGAACACCGGGGAGCTGTTTTTT; cdr3_aa: CASSYSDRNTGELFF
j_call: TRBJ1-1; d_call: TRBD1; clone_size: .; v_call: TRBV6-5; cdr3_nt: TGTGCCAGCAGTTACTCCGGGACAGGGAACACTGAAGCTTTCTTT; cdr3_aa: CASSYSGTGNTEAFF
j_call: TRBJ2-1; d_call: .; clone_size: .; v_call: TRBV24-1; cdr3_nt: TGTGCCACCAGTGCCCGGTTAAGTAATGAGCAGTTCTTC; cdr3_aa: CATSARLSNEQFF
j_call: TRBJ2-7; d_call: TRBD1; clone_size: .; v_call: TRBV6-5; cdr3_nt: TGTGCCAGCACTTTGGGACAGGGTCTGGGGGAGCAGTACTTC; cdr3_aa: CASTLGQGLGEQYF
j_call: TRBJ2-2; d_call: TRBD1; clone_size: .; v_call: TRBV5-5; cdr3_nt: TGTGCCAGCAGCTTGGTCGGACAGGGGGGAGGCGCCGGGGAGCTGTTTTTT; cdr3_aa: CASSLVGQGGGAGELFF
j_call: TRBJ1-6; d_call: TRBD1; clone_size: .; v_call: TRBV5-6; cdr3_nt: TGTGCCAGCAGCAGACGCGGACAGGGCGGTAATTCACCCCTCCACTTT; cdr3_aa: CASSRRGQGGNSPLHF
j_call: TRBJ2-3; d_call: .; clone_size: .; v_call: TRBV27; cdr3_nt: TGTGCCAGCAGTTTAAACCTAGGAGGCACAGATACGCAGTATTTT; cdr3_aa: CASSLNLGGTDTQYF
j_call: TRBJ2-1; d_call: TRBD2; clone_size: few; v_call: TRBV5-1; cdr3_nt: TGCGCCAGCAGCTTGGGGACTAGCAGGAGGAGCGGGAATGAGCAGTTCTTC; cdr3_aa: CASSLGTSRRSGNEQFF
j_call: TRBJ2-5; d_call: .; clone_size: .; v_call: TRBV5-6; cdr3_nt: TGTGCCAGCAGCTTGTCGAGGACTTCACAAGAGACCCAGTACTTC; cdr3_aa: CASSLSRTSQETQYF
j_call: TRBJ1-1; d_call: TRBD1; clone_size: .; v_call: TRBV7-9; cdr3_nt: TGTGCCAGCAGCTCCGGGACAGCGAACACTGAAGCTTTCTTT; cdr3_aa: CASSSGTANTEAFF
j_call: TRBJ1-5; d_call: .; clone_size: .; v_call: TRBV5-5; cdr3_nt: TGTGCCAGCAGCTTTGACTTCCTTAGCAATCAGCCCCAGCATTTT; cdr3_aa: CASSFDFLSNQPQHF
j_call: TRBJ2-7; d_call: TRBD1; clone_size: .; v_call: TRBV28; cdr3_nt: TGTGCCAGCAGTTTAGGGGGACAGGGTCGCTACGAGCAGTACTTC; cdr3_aa: CASSLGGQGRYEQYF
j_call: TRBJ1-2; d_call: .; clone_size: .; v_call: TRBV28; cdr3_nt: TGTGCCAGCAGTTTACGGCAGGGGAACTATGGCTACACCTTC; cdr3_aa: CASSLRQGNYGYTF
j_call: TRBJ1-1; d_call: .; clone_size: .; v_call: TRBV11-2; cdr3_nt: TGTGCCAGCAGAAAATCCGGGATGGAGAACACTGAAGCTTTCTTT; cdr3_aa: CASRKSGMENTEAFF
j_call: TRBJ1-1; d_call: TRBD1; clone_size: .; v_call: TRBV13; cdr3_nt: TGTGCCAGCAGCTTAAACAGGGGCACTGAAGCTTTCTTT; cdr3_aa: CASSLNRGTEAFF
j_call: TRBJ1-6; d_call: .; clone_size: .; v_call: TRBV2; cdr3_nt: TGTGCCAGCACCCCCGAGAGGAATTCACCCCTCCACTTT; cdr3_aa: CASTPERNSPLHF
j_call: TRBJ2-6; d_call: .; clone_size: .; v_call: TRBV5-1; cdr3_nt: TGCGCCAGCAGCGAATCAGGGTACTCTGGGGCCAACGTCCTGACTTTC; cdr3_aa: CASSESGYSGANVLTF
j_call: TRBJ2-3; d_call: .; clone_size: .; v_call: TRBV15; cdr3_nt: TGTGCCACCAGCAGCCCCCAAGGGGCCATCCGCAAAGATACGCAGTATTTT; cdr3_aa: CATSSPQGAIRKDTQYF
j_call: TRBJ2-3; d_call: .; clone_size: few; v_call: TRBV5-4; cdr3_nt: TGTGCCAGCAGCATAGGACAGACTAGCACAGATACGCAGTATTTT; cdr3_aa: CASSIGQTSTDTQYF
j_call: TRBJ2-5; d_call: .; clone_size: .; v_call: TRBV4-1; cdr3_nt: TGCGCCAGCAGCCAATCGGATAGCCAAGAGACCCAGTACTTC; cdr3_aa: CASSQSDSQETQYF
j_call: TRBJ2-5; d_call: TRBD1; clone_size: .; v_call: TRBV2; cdr3_nt: TGTGCCAGCAGTGAAGGAGGGACAGTAGAGACCCAGTACTTC; cdr3_aa: CASSEGGTVETQYF
j_call: TRBJ2-1; d_call: .; clone_size: .; v_call: TRBV13; cdr3_nt: TGTGCCAGCAGCCCACGACAGAGCTCCTACAATGAGCAGTTCTTC; cdr3_aa: CASSPRQSSYNEQFF
j_call: TRBJ1-3; d_call: .; clone_size: .; v_call: TRBV28; cdr3_nt: TGTGCCAGCAGTTCGAACCGAAACACCATATATTTT; cdr3_aa: CASSSNRNTIYF
j_call: TRBJ1-3; d_call: .; clone_size: .; v_call: TRBV28; cdr3_nt: TGTGCCAGCAGTGAACAGAGCTCTGGAAACACCATATATTTT; cdr3_aa: CASSEQSSGNTIYF
j_call: TRBJ2-2; d_call: .; clone_size: .; v_call: TRBV10-2; cdr3_nt: TGCGCCAGCAGTGAGTCCGCTAGTAGGGCGACCGGGGAGCTGTTTTTT; cdr3_aa: CASSESASRATGELFF
j_call: TRBJ1-1; d_call: TRBD1; clone_size: .; v_call: TRBV19; cdr3_nt: TGTGCCAGTAGTAACCGACAGGGTGTTCGGACGGACACTGAAGCTTTCTTT; cdr3_aa: CASSNRQGVRTDTEAFF
j_call: TRBJ2-3; d_call: TRBD2; clone_size: few; v_call: TRBV18; cdr3_nt: TGTGCCAGCTCACCCGAGACTAGCGGGGGCACAGATACGCAGTATTTT; cdr3_aa: CASSPETSGGTDTQYF
j_call: TRBJ1-1; d_call: .; clone_size: .; v_call: TRBV20-1; cdr3_nt: TGCAGTGCAATCATGAACACTGAAGCTTTCTTT; cdr3_aa: CSAIMNTEAFF